This T cell receptor beta chain is drawn from a study of somatic mutations in cytotoxic T cells in rheumatoid arthritis. Study details: Selected T-cell populations stained with V beta antibodies were isolated by flow sorting to nearly 100% purity; these included V beta1+ cells subjected to TCRB sequencing.

The investigators isolated CD4+ and CD8+ cells by positive magnetic bead selection and checked their purity by flow cytometry. General observations from the study: The top CD8+ clone topped 20% of CD8+ cells in about an eighth of the roughly 60 patients.

TCRdb's table, derived via immunoSEQ multiplex PCR, lists solely in-frame clones and lacks some. The sample shows about 16,000 clones, approximately 75% of them seen only once. A note on this clone: The target antigen is unknown.

Deletions cut 5 bases from V and 2 bases from J, with 9 bases between. Germline V gene lookup returns CDR1 LNHDA and CDR2 SQIVND (reference sequence). The CDR3 spans 13 residues. The TCR sequence derives from an adult with rheumatoid arthritis. Sequenced sample: CD8+ T cells sorted from blood. The rearrangement joins TRBV19 to TRBJ2-5; D is unclear. The CDR3 sequence: CASSVRVQETQYF. CDR3 nucleotide sequence: TGTGCCAGTAGTGTCCGGGTGCAAGAGACCCAGTACTTC.